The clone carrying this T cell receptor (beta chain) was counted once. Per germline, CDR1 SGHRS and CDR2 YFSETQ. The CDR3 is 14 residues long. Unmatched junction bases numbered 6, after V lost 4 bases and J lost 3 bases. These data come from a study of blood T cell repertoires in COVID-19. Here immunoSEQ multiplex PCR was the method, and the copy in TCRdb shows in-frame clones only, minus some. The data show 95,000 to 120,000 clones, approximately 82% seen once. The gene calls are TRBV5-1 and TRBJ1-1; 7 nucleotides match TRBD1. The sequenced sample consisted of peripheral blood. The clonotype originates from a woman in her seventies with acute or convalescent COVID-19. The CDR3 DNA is TGCGCCAGCAGCGGAACAGGGGCCGACACTGAAGCTTTCTTT. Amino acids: CASSGTGADTEAFF.